These T cell receptor beta chains were read from a single sample in a study of blood T cell repertoires in COVID-19. Assay: immunoSEQ multiplex PCR; the TCRdb copy retains only in-frame clones and omits some. Among about 150,000 clones listed, almost 85% were seen once. The specimen was peripheral blood. These receptors all come from a human donor with acute or convalescent COVID-19. The donor label of this sample is uncertain. CDR3s include the opening cysteine and the closing phenylalanine or tryptophan. The D gene is left open where the match is weak. For some rows the clone size is stated as once, few or many, or as a class when expanded; others skip it.

J | D | size | V | DNA | CDR3
TRBJ2-3 | . | . | TRBV2 | TGTGCCACAGGGGGGTATACGCAGTATTTT | CATGGYTQYF
TRBJ1-2 | . | . | TRBV4-1 | TGCGCCAGCAGCCAAGCGACGGCCGGGGTGGGCTACACCTTC | CASSQATAGVGYTF
TRBJ1-4 | TRBD1 | . | TRBV5-1 | TGCGCCAGCAGCCCGGTACAGGGGGCGGAAAAACTGTTTTTT | CASSPVQGAEKLFF
TRBJ1-5 | TRBD1 | few | TRBV15 | TGTGCCACCAGCATCGGACAGGGTGATCAGCCCCAGCATTTT | CATSIGQGDQPQHF
TRBJ1-5 | . | . | TRBV12-5 | TGTGCTAGTGGTTTGGTTTCTAAGCAGCATTTT | CASGLVSKQHF
TRBJ1-4 | . | . | TRBV6-5 | TGTGCCAGTTTCGGGGATCGCGAAAAACTGTTTTTT | CASFGDREKLFF
TRBJ1-1 | . | . | TRBV30 | TGTGCCTGGAGTGTCGACACCCGGACTGAAGCTTTCTTT | CAWSVDTRTEAFF
TRBJ1-2 | TRBD1 | . | TRBV30 | TGTGCCTGCTCGACAGGGAAGGACTATGGCTACACCTTC | CACSTGKDYGYTF
TRBJ2-3 | TRBD2 | . | TRBV5-1 | TGCGCCAGCAGCTTCTCTGTAGCGGGGGCAGTTGGCGATACGCAGTATTTT | CASSFSVAGAVGDTQYF
TRBJ2-6 | . | . | TRBV7-9 | TGTGCCAGCAGCTTAGGGGGGCGAGGGGCCAACGTCCTGACTTTC | CASSLGGRGANVLTF
TRBJ1-2 | . | . | TRBV29-1 | TGCAGCGCCGAAGGGGCAGACAACAACTATGGCTACACCTTC | CSAEGADNNYGYTF
TRBJ2-7 | TRBD1 | . | TRBV3-1/TRBV3-2 | TGTGCCAGCAGCCAACGGATGCGACAGGGGGGGGACGAGCAGTACTTC | CASSQRMRQGGDEQYF
TRBJ1-2 | TRBD1 | . | TRBV5-1 | TGCGCCAGCAGCTTGGCGACAGGGCCAGGGAAAGGCTACACCTTC | CASSLATGPGKGYTF
TRBJ1-1 | TRBD1 | . | TRBV7-9 | TGTGCCAGCAGCCCCGGGACAGGGGTGAACACTGAAGCTTTCTTT | CASSPGTGVNTEAFF
TRBJ1-2 | TRBD1 | . | TRBV9 | TGTGCCAGCAGCGTATCCGACAGGGACTATGGCTACACCTTC | CASSVSDRDYGYTF
TRBJ1-2 | TRBD1 | . | TRBV6-2/TRBV6-3 | TGTGCCAGCAGCCACGGGCACCAGGGGGTTGACACCTTC | CASSHGHQGVDTF
TRBJ2-3 | . | . | TRBV29-1 | TGCAGCGGCCGAGGTAGCGGATCTAGCACAGATACGCAGTATTTT | CSGRGSGSSTDTQYF
TRBJ2-4 | . | . | TRBV7-5 | TGTGTCAGAAGCCCTCGTGACGGACATTTAGCCAAAAACATTCAGTACTTC | CVRSPRDGHLAKNIQYF
TRBJ1-1 | . | . | TRBV3-1/TRBV3-2 | TGTGCCAGCAGCCAGCGGCGGACTGAAGCTTTCTTT | CASSQRRTEAFF
TRBJ2-7 | . | few | TRBV6-4 | TGTGCCAGCAGTGACTCGGTGCCCCCACAGGCATCCTACGAGCAGTACTTC | CASSDSVPPQASYEQYF
TRBJ2-7 | . | . | TRBV5-6 | TGTGCCAGCAGCCACCGCCGGCGGGGCGACGAGCAGTACTTC | CASSHRRRGDEQYF
TRBJ1-1 | . | . | TRBV7-9 | TGTGCCAGCAGCTTACAGAAGACTGAAGCTTTCTTT | CASSLQKTEAFF
TRBJ2-7 | TRBD1 | few | TRBV7-9 | TGTGCCAGCAGCTTAAAGCGTCTGACAGGGACCTACGAGCAGTACTTC | CASSLKRLTGTYEQYF
TRBJ2-7 | TRBD1 | . | TRBV13 | TGTGCCAGCAGCTTGGTAGGGGGCTACTACGAGCAGTACTTC | CASSLVGGYYEQYF
TRBJ2-5 | TRBD1 | . | TRBV19 | TGTGCCAGTAGTAAACCGGGACAGTTGGAGACCCAGTACTTC | CASSKPGQLETQYF
TRBJ1-6 | . | few | TRBV30 | TGTGCCTGGAGTGTACGCGACATTGGGTCCCAGAATTCACCCCTCCACTTT | CAWSVRDIGSQNSPLHF
TRBJ1-2 | . | few | TRBV25-1 | TGTGCCAGCAGTGGAGCAGGGAACTATGGCTACACCTTC | CASSGAGNYGYTF
TRBJ2-6 | . | few | TRBV5-1 | TGCGCCAGCACGACTAGTCTCTCTGGGGCCAACGTCCTGACTTTC | CASTTSLSGANVLTF
TRBJ2-1 | TRBD2 | . | TRBV7-8 | TGTGCCAGCAGACGGACTAGCGGGGGAGGTCGGGAGCAGTTCTTC | CASRRTSGGGREQFF
TRBJ1-2 | . | . | TRBV5-1 | TGCGCCAGCAGCGGCAGGGCCTGGGCCCCCCAAACTAACTATGGCTACACCTTC | CASSGRAWAPQTNYGYTF